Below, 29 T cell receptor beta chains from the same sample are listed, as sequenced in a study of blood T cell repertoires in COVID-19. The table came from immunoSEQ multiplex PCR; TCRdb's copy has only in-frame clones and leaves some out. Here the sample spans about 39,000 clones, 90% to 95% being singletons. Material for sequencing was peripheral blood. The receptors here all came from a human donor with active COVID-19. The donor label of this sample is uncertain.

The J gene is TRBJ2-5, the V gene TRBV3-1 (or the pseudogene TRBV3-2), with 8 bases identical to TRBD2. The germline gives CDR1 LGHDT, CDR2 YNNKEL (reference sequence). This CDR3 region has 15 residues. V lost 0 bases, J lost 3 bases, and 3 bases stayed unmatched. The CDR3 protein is CASSQEGSGEETQYF. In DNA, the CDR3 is TGTGCCAGCAGCCAAGAAGGTAGCGGGGAAGAGACCCAGTACTTC.

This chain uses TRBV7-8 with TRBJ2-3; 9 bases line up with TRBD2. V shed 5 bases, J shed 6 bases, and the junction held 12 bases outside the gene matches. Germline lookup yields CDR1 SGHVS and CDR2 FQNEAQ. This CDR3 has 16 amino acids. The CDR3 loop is CASSPLSGSGPDTQYF. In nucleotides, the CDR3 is TGTGCCAGCAGCCCCCTTAGCGGGAGTGGGCCGGATACGCAGTATTTT.

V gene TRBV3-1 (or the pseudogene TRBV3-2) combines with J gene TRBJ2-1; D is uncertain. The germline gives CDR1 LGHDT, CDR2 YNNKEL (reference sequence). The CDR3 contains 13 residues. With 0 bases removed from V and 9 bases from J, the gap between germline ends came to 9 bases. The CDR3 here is CASSQEWPSEQFF. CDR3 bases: TGTGCCAGCAGCCAAGAATGGCCCAGTGAGCAGTTCTTC.

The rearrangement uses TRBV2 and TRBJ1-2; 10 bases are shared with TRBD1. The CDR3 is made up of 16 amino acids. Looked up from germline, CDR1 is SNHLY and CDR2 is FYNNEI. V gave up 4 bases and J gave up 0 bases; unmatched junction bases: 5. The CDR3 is CASSGTGGVPNYGYTF. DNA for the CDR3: TGTGCCAGCAGTGGGACAGGGGGGGTTCCTAACTATGGCTACACCTTC.

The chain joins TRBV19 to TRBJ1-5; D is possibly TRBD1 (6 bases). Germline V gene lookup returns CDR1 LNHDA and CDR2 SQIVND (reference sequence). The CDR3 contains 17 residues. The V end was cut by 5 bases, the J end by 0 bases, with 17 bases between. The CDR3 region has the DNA TGTGCCAGTAGTCTCAACGGGGGGACATATAGCAATCAGCCCCAGCATTTT. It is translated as CASSLNGGTYSNQPQHF.

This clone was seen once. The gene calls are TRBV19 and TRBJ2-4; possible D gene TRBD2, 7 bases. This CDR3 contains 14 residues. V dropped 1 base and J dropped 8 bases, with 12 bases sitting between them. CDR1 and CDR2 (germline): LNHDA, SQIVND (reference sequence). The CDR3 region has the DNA TGTGCCAGTAGTATAGGAGGGGGGGTGGACATTCAGTACTTC. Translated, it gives CASSIGGGVDIQYF.

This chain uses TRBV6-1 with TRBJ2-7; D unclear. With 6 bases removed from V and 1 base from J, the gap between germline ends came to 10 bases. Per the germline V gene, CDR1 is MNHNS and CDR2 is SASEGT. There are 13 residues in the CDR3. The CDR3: CASSSLRSYEQYF. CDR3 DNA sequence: TGTGCCAGCAGCTCGCTCCGGTCCTACGAGCAGTACTTC.

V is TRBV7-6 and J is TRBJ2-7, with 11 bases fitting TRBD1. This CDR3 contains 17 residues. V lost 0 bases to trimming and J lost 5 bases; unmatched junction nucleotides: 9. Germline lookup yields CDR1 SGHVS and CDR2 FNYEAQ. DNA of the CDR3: TGTGCCAGCAGCTTAGCGGGACAGGGGGTCCGGTGGAACGAGCAGTACTTC. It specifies CASSLAGQGVRWNEQYF.

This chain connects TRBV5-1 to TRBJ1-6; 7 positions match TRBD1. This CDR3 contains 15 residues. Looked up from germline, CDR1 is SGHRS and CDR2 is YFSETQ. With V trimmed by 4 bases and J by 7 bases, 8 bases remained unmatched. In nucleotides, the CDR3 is TGCGCCAGCAGCGGAACGCAGGGGGGCAATTCACCCCTCCACTTT. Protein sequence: CASSGTQGGNSPLHF.

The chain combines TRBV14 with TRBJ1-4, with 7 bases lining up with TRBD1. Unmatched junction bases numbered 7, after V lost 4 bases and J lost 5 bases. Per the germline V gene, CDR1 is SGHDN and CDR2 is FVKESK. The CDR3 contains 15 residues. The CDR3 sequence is CASSRTDRTNEKLFF. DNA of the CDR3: TGTGCCAGCAGCCGTACGGACAGGACGAATGAAAAACTGTTTTTT.

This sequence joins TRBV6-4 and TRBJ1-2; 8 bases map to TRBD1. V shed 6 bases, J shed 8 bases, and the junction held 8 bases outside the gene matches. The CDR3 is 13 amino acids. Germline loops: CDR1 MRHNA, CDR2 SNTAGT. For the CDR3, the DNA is TGTGCCAGCAGAAGGACAGGGTGGGAAGGCTACACCTTC. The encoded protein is CASRRTGWEGYTF.

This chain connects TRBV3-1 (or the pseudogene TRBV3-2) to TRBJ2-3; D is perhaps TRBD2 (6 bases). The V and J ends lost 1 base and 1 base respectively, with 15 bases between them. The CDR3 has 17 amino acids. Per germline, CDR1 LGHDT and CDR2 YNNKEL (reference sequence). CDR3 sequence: CASSQAIRGTGTDTQYF. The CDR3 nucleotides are TGTGCCAGCAGCCAAGCTATCCGGGGGACGGGCACAGATACGCAGTATTTT.

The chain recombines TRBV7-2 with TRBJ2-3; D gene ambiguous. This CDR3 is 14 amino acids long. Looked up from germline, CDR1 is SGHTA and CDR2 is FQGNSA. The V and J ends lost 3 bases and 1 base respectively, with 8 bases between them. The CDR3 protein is CASSFGTGTDTQYF. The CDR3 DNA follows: TGTGCCAGCAGCTTCGGAACAGGCACAGATACGCAGTATTTT.

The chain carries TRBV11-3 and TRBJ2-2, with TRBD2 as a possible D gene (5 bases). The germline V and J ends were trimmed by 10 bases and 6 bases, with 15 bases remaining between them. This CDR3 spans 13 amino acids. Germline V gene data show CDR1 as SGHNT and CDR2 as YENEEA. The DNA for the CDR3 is TGTGCCAACCCGAGGGCGAGGGCCGGGGAGCTGTTTTTT. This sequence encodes CANPRARAGELFF.

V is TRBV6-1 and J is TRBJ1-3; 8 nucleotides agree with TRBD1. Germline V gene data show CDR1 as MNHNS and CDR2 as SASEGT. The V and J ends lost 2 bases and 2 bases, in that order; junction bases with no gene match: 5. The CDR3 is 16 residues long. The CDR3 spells CASSEQGAQTGNTIYF. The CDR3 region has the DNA TGTGCCAGCAGTGAACAGGGGGCTCAAACTGGAAACACCATATATTTT.

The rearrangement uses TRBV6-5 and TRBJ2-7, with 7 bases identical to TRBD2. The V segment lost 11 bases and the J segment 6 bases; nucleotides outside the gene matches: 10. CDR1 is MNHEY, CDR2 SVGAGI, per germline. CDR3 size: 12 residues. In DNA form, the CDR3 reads TGTGCCGGGGGGGGTTGGGTGAGCGAGCAGTACTTC. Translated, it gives CAGGGWVSEQYF.

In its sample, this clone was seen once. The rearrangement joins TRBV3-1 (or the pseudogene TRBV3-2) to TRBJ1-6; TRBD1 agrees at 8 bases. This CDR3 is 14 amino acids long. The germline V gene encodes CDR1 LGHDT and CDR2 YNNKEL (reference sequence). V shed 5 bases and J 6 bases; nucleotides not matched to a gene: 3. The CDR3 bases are TGTGCCAGCAGCAATACAGGGGGTAATTCACCCCTCCACTTT. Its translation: CASSNTGGNSPLHF.

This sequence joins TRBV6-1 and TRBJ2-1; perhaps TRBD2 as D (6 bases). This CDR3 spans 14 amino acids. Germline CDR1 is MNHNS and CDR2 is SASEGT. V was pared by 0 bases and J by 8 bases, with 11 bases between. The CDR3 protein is CASSEAGGRHEQFF. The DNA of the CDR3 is TGTGCCAGCAGTGAAGCGGGGGGTCGGCATGAGCAGTTCTTC.

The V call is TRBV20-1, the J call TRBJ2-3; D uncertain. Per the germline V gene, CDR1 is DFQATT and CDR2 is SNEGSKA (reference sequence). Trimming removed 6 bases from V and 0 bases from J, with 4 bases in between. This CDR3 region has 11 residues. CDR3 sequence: CSARSTDTQYF. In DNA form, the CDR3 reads TGCAGTGCCCGTAGCACAGATACGCAGTATTTT.

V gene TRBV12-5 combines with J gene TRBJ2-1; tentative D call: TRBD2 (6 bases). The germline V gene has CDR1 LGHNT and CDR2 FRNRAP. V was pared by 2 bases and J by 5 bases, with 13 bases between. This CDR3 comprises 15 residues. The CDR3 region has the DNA TGTGCTAGTGGTTTGCGGGGGAGGCCTAACAATGAGCAGTTCTTC. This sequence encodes CASGLRGRPNNEQFF. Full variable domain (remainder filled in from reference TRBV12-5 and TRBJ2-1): DARVTQTPRHKVTEMGQEVTMRCQPILGHNTVFWYRQTMMQGLELLAYFRNRAPLDDSGMPKDRFSAEMPDATLATLKIQPSEPRDSAVYFCASGLRGRPNNEQFFGPGTRLTVL.

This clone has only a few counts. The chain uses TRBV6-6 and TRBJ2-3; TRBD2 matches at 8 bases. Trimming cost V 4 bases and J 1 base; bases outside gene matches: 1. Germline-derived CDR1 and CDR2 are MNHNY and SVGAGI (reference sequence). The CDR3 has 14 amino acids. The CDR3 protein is CASSLLAGTDTQYF. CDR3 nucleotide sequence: TGTGCCAGCAGTTTACTAGCGGGCACAGATACGCAGTATTTT.

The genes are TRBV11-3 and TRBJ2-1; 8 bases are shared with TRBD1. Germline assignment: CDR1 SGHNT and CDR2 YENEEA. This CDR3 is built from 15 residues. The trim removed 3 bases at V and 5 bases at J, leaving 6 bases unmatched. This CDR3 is CASSFRGTGNNEQFF. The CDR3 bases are TGTGCCAGCAGCTTCCGAGGGACAGGTAACAATGAGCAGTTCTTC.

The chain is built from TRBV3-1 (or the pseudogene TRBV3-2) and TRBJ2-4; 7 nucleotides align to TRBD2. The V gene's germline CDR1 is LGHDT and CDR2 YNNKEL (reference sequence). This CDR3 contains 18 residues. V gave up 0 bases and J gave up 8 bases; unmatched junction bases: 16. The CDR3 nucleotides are TGTGCCAGCAGCCAAGATGCGGCTGGCGCCCCGGGAGGAGACATTCAGTACTTC. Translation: CASSQDAAGAPGGDIQYF.

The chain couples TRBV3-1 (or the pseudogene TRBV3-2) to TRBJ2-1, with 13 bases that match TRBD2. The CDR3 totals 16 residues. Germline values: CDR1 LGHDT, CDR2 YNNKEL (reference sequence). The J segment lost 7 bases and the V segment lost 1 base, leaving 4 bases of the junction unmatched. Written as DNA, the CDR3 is TGTGCCAGCAGCCAAGTTGGACTAGCGGGGGTTAATGAGCAGTTCTTC. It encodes CASSQVGLAGVNEQFF.

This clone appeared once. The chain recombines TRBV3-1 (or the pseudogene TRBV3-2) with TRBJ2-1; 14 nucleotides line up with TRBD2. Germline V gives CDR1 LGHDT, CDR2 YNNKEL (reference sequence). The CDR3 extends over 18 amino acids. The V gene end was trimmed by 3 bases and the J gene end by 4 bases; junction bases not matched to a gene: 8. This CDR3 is CASSHHPTSGGAYNEQFF. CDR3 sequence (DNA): TGTGCCAGCAGCCATCATCCGACTAGCGGGGGGGCATACAATGAGCAGTTCTTC.

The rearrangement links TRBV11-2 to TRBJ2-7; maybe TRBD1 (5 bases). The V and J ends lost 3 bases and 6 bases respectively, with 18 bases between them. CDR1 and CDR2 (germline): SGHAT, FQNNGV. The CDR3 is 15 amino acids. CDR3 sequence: CASSFKGLGSSEQYF. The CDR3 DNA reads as TGTGCCAGCAGCTTTAAGGGGCTAGGAAGTTCCGAGCAGTACTTC.

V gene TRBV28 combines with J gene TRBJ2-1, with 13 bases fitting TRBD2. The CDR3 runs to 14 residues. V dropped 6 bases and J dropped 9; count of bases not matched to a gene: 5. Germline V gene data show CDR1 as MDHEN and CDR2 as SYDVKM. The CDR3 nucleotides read TGTGCCAGCAGACTTGGACTAGCGGGAGTTGAGCAGTTCTTC. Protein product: CASRLGLAGVEQFF.

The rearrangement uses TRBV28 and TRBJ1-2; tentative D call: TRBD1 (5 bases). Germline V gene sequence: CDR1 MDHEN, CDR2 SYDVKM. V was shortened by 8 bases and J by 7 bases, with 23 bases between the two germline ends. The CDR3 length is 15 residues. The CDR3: CASSEGTLDFRGYTF. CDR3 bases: TGTGCCAGCTCCGAGGGGACTCTAGACTTTCGTGGCTACACCTTC.

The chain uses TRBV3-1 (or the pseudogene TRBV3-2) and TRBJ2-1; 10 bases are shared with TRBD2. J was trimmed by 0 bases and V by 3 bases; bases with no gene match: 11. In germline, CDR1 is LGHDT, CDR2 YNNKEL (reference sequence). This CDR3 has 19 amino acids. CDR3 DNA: TGTGCCAGCAGCCAGCGACTAGCGGGCGGGTCGAGCTCCTACAATGAGCAGTTCTTC. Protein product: CASSQRLAGGSSSYNEQFF.